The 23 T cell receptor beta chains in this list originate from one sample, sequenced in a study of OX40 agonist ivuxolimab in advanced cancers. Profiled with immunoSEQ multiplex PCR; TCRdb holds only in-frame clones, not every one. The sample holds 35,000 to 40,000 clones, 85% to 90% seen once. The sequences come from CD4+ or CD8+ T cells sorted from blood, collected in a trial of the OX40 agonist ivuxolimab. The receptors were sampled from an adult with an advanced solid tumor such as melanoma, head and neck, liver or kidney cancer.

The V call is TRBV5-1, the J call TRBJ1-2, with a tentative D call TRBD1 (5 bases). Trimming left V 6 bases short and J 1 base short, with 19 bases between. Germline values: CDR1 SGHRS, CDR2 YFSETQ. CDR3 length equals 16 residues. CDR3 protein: CASTIRTGDLNYGYTF. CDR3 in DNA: TGCGCCAGCACCATTCGTACGGGGGACCTTAACTATGGCTACACCTTC.

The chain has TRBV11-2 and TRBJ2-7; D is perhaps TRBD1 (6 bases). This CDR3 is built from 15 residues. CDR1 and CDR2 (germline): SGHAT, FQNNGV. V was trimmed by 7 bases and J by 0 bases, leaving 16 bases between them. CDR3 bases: TGTGCCAGCACCACTACTACAGGGCTCTCCTACGAGCAGTACTTC. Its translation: CASTTTTGLSYEQYF.

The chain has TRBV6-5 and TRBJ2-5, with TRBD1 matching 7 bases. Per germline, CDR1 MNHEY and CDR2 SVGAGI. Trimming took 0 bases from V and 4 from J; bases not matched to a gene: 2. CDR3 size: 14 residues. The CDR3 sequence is CASSYSTGPETQYF. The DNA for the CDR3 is TGTGCCAGCAGTTACTCGACAGGGCCAGAGACCCAGTACTTC.

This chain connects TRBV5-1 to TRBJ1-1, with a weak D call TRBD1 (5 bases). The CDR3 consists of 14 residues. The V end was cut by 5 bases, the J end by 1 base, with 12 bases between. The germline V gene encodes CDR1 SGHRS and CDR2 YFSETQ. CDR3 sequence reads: CASRERGWNTEAFF. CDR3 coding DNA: TGCGCCAGCAGGGAAAGGGGATGGAACACTGAAGCTTTCTTT.

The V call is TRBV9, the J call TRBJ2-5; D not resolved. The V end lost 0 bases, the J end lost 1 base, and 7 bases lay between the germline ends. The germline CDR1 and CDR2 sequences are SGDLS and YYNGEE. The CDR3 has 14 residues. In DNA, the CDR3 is TGTGCCAGCAGCGTAGGTGGAACCCAAGAGACCCAGTACTTC. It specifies CASSVGGTQETQYF.

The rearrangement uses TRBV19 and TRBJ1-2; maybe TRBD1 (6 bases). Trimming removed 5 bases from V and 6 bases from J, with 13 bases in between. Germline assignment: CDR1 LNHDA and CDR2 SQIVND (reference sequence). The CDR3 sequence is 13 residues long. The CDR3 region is CASSSQGFDGYTF. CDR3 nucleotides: TGTGCCAGTAGTTCGCAGGGGTTCGATGGCTACACCTTC.

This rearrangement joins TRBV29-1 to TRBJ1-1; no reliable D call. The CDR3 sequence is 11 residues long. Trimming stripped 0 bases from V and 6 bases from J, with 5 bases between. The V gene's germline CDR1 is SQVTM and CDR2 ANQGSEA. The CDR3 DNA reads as TGCAGCGTTGAAGATCAACCTGAAGCTTTCTTT. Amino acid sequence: CSVEDQPEAFF.

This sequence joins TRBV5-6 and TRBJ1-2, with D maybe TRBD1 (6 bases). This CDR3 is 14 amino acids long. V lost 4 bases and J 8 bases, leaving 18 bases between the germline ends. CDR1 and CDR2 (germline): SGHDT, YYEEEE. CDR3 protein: CASSPSGGGFGYTF. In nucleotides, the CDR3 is TGTGCCAGCAGCCCCTCGGGAGGGGGATTCGGCTACACCTTC. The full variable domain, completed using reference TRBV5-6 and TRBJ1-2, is DAGVTQSPTHLIKTRGQQVTLRCSPKSGHDTVSWYQQALGQGPQFIFQYYEEEERQRGNFPDRFSGHQFPNYSSELNVNALLLGDSALYLCASSPSGGGFGYTFGSGTRLTVV.

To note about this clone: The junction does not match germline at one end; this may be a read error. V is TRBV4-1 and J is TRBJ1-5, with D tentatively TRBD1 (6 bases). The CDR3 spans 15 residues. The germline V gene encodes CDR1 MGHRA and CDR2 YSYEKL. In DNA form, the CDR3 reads TGTGCCAGCAGCAAAGAGACAGGAGTCAATCAGCCCCAGCATTTT. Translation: CASSKETGVNQPQHF.

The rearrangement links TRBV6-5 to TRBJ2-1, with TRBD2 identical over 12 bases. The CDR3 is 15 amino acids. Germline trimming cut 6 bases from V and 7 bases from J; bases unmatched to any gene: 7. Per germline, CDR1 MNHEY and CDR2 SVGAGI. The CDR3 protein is CASSQGTSGSNEQFF. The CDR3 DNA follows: TGTGCCAGCAGCCAAGGGACTAGCGGGTCAAATGAGCAGTTCTTC.

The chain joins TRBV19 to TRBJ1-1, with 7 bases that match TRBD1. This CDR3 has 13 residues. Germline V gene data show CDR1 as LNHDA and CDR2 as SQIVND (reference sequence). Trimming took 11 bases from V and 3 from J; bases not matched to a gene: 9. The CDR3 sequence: CAVQARGHTEAFF. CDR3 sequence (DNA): TGTGCCGTCCAGGCAAGGGGGCACACTGAAGCTTTCTTT.

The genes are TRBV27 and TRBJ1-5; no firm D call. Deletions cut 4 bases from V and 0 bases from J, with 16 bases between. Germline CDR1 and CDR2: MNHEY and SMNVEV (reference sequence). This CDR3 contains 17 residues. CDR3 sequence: CASSSTQISNSNQPQHF. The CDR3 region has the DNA TGTGCCAGCAGTTCGACCCAGATCTCGAATAGCAATCAGCCCCAGCATTTT.

The DNA of the CDR3 is TGTGCCAGCAGTGACTCGGGCGGGACAGGGAGCACTGAAGCTTTCTTT. This encodes CASSDSGGTGSTEAFF. The chain couples TRBV6-4 to TRBJ1-1, with 9 bases aligning to TRBD1. The CDR3 totals 16 residues. Germline CDR1 and CDR2: MRHNA and SNTAGT. V lost 0 bases to trimming and J lost 4 bases; unmatched junction nucleotides: 6.

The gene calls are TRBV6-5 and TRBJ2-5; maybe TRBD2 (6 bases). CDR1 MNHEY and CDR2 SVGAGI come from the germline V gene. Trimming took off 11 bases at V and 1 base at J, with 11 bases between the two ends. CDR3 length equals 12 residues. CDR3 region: CAGGSSQETQYF. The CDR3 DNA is TGTGCCGGGGGGAGCTCCCAAGAGACCCAGTACTTC.

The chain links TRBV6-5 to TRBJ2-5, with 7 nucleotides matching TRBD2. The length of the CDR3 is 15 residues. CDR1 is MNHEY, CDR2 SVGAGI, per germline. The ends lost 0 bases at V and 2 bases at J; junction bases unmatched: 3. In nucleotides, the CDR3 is TGTGCCAGCAGTTACTCCCTGGGGGGGCAAGAGACCCAGTACTTC. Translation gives CASSYSLGGQETQYF.

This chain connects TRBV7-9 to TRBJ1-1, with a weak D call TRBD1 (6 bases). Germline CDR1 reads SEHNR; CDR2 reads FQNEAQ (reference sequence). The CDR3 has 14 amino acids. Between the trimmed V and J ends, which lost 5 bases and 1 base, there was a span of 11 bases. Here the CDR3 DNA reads TGTGCCAGCAGCCCGAGGGGGGAGAACACTGAAGCTTTCTTT. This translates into CASSPRGENTEAFF.

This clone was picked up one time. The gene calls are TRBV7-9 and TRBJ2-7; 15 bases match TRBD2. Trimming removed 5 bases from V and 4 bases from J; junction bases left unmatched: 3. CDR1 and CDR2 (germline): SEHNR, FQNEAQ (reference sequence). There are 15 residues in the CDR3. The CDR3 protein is CASSEGTSGGYEQYF. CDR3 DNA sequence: TGTGCCAGCAGCGAAGGGACTAGCGGGGGGTACGAGCAGTACTTC.

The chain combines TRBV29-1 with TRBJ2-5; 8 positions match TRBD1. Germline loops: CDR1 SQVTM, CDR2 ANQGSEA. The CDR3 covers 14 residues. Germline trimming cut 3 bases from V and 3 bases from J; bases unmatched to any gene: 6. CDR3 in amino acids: CSVEWAGGEETQYF. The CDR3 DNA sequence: TGCAGCGTTGAGTGGGCAGGGGGCGAAGAGACCCAGTACTTC.

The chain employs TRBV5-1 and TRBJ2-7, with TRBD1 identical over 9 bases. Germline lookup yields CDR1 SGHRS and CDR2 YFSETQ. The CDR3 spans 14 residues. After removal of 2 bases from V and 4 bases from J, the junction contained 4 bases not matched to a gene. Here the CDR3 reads CASSLQGAAYEQYF. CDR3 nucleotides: TGCGCCAGCAGCTTACAGGGGGCCGCGTACGAGCAGTACTTC.

The CDR3 sequence is CASSYVGLDREQYF. CDR3 bases: TGTGCCAGCAGCTATGTGGGACTAGATCGCGAGCAGTACTTC. This chain connects TRBV11-2 to TRBJ2-7; 8 nucleotides align to TRBD2. V shed 4 bases and J 6 bases; nucleotides not matched to a gene: 8. Germline V lookup: CDR1 SGHAT, CDR2 FQNNGV. The CDR3 spans 14 residues. Supplemented by reference TRBV11-2 and TRBJ2-7, the full variable domain reads EAGVAQSPRYKIIEKRQSVAFWCNPISGHATLYWYQQILGQGPKLLIQFQNNGVVDDSQLPKDRFSAERLKGVDSTLKIQPAKLEDSAVYLCASSYVGLDREQYFGPGTRLTVT.

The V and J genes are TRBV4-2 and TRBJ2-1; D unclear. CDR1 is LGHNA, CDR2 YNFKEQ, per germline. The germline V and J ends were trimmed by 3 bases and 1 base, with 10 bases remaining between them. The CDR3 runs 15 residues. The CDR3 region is CASSHSLSSYNEQFF. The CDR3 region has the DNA TGTGCCAGCAGCCACTCACTTTCTTCCTACAATGAGCAGTTCTTC.

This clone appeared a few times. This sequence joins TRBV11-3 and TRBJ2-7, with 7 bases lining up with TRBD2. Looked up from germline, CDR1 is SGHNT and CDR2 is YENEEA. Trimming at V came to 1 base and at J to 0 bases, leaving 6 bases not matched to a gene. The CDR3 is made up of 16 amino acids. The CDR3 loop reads CASSLAGAGSSYEQYF. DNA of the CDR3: TGTGCCAGCAGCTTAGCGGGAGCGGGGAGCTCCTACGAGCAGTACTTC.

Written as DNA, the CDR3 is TGTGCCAGCAGTTTTTCAAAGGGGGGCCGGGCTGAAGCTTTCTTT. Amino acids: CASSFSKGGRAEAFF. The gene calls are TRBV6-6 and TRBJ1-1; perhaps TRBD1 as D (6 bases). Germline values: CDR1 MNHNY, CDR2 SVGAGI (reference sequence). CDR3 length: 15 amino acids. Trimming took 4 bases from V and 6 from J, leaving 18 bases between them.